The present TCR beta chain was sequenced within a study of blood T cell repertoires in COVID-19. The trim removed 2 bases at V and 6 bases at J, leaving 6 bases unmatched. The CDR3 is 15 residues long. CDR1 MGHDK and CDR2 SYGVNS come from the germline V gene. Per the original data handling: Estimates of nucleated cell counts were drawn from the amplification of reference gene primers. The table came from immunoSEQ multiplex PCR; TCRdb's copy has only in-frame clones and leaves some out. V, J and clone size reflect that table, while D and trimming were determined from the DNA. Altogether around 150,000 clones are present, 76% being singletons, with the ten largest covering around 3.4%. This clone appeared a few times.

This sequence originates from a woman of 80 years or more with acute or convalescent COVID-19. Sequencing used peripheral blood. The chain links TRBV25-1 to TRBJ1-5; 8 nucleotides agree with TRBD1. The CDR3 DNA reads TGTGCCAGCAGTGAAGGGTCAGGGGGCGGTCAGCCCCAGCATTTT. Its protein product is CASSEGSGGGQPQHF.